The sequence of this T cell receptor (beta chain) was determined in a study of blood T cell repertoires in COVID-19. Repertoires were generated with immunoSEQ multiplex PCR, while TCRdb's copy carries only in-frame clones and drops some. Found here are more than 200,000 clones, over 65% of them singletons; the top ten hold 2% to 3%. Per the germline V gene, CDR1 is KGHSH and CDR2 is LQKENI. Between the trimmed V and J ends, which lost 2 bases and 8 bases, there was a span of 13 bases. The CDR3 spans 14 residues. This TCR derives from a woman in her 70s with active or convalescent COVID-19. Sequencing used peripheral blood. J is TRBJ2-1 and V is TRBV18; D is possibly TRBD2 (7 bases). This chain's CDR3 is CASSPWGGPDEQFF. CDR3 bases: TGTGCCAGCTCACCATGGGGGGGGCCGGATGAGCAGTTCTTC. The complete variable domain, with remaining parts taken from reference TRBV18 and TRBJ2-1, reads NAGVMQNPRHLVRRRGQEARLRCSPMKGHSHVYWYRQLPEEGLKFMVYLQKENIIDESGMPKERFSAEFPKEGPSILRIQQVVRGDSAAYFCASSPWGGPDEQFFGPGTRLTVL.